This T cell receptor beta chain came from a study of T cells expressing NK-cell markers. Study-level information: Seven of the eight sequenced donors were classified as HCMV-seropositive, and one was classified as seronegative.

TCR beta cDNA was generated via 5'RACE template switching incorporating UMIs. TCRdb processed the 5' RACE reads again and assigns one entry to each CDR3 protein, with no DNA. In all, the sample yields 500,000 to 700,000 distinct CDR3 sequences. The CDR3 has 17 amino acids. Germline-derived CDR1 and CDR2 are SGHDT and YYEEEE. This sequence joins TRBV5-6 and TRBJ1-1; absent DNA, TCRdb's TRBD1 call cannot be checked. The source material was blood T cells: a sorted CD56 or NKG2C T cell subset, CD4+ or CD8+ T cells, or bulk PBMC T cells (not recorded which). This receptor was identified in a man aged 18 to 29 in good health. The CDR3 sequence: CASSFLDRRLTNTEAFF.